This passage covers 26 T cell receptor beta chains from one sample sequenced in a study of T-cell reconstitution after alpha-beta-depleted transplantation in children. Molecular barcoding with unique molecular identifiers was used for the TCRbeta library. TCRdb reanalysed the PCR reads using MiXCR and keeps one entry per CDR3 protein. The sample contains 400,000 to 500,000 distinct CDR3 sequences, approximately 11% of which appear only once. Source: PBMCs from the stem cell graft donor, taken from the stem cell graft. The receptors shown here come from a human donor who donated a stem cell graft to a child with acute myeloid leukemia.

This clonotype was counted ten times or more. This chain uses TRBV5-1 with TRBJ1-1; D call uncertain. Trimming removed 0 bases at V and 1 base at J, with 7 bases between. The CDR3 spans 14 residues. CDR1 is SGHRS and CDR2 is YFSETQ in the germline V gene. The CDR3 DNA reads TGCGCCAGCAGCTTGGAACCCACGAACACTGAAGCTTTCTTT. The encoded protein is CASSLEPTNTEAFF.

V gene TRBV5-1 combines with J gene TRBJ2-5, with TRBD2 matching over 8 bases. With V trimmed by 0 bases and J by 5 bases, 6 bases remained unmatched. This CDR3 comprises 15 residues. In germline, CDR1 is SGHRS, CDR2 YFSETQ. The CDR3 nucleotides read TGCGCCAGCAGCTTGGGAGGAGCGGGAGAGGAGACCCAGTACTTC. Protein product: CASSLGGAGEETQYF.

There are many counts of this clonotype. The gene calls are TRBV12-3 or TRBV12-4 and TRBJ2-5; D unresolved. CDR3 size: 13 residues. Between the trimmed V and J ends, which lost 8 bases and 1 base, there was a span of 11 bases. This CDR3 is CASATVSQETQYF. CDR3 sequence (DNA): TGTGCCAGCGCGACCGTCTCCCAAGAGACCCAGTACTTC.

The sample holds a few counts of this clonotype. The chain links TRBV2 to TRBJ2-2; TRBD1 matches 9 bases. This CDR3 has 15 residues. Germline lookup yields CDR1 SNHLY and CDR2 FYNNEI. Trimming removed 6 bases from V and 4 bases from J; junction bases left unmatched: 6. The CDR3, as DNA: TGTGCCAGCAGGCAACAGGGGGCTGGCACCGGGGAGCTGTTTTTT. It is translated as CASRQQGAGTGELFF.

The chain is built from TRBV6-4 and TRBJ2-5; 8 nucleotides match TRBD2. This CDR3 region has 17 residues. V shed 6 bases, J shed 0 bases, and the junction held 12 bases outside the gene matches. Germline CDR1 is MRHNA and CDR2 is SNTAGT. The DNA for the CDR3 is TGTGCCAGCAGGGCGGGCGGGGGGCCGAAATACCAAGAGACCCAGTACTTC. This codes for CASRAGGGPKYQETQYF.

This clonotype was found a few times. This sequence joins TRBV7-8 and TRBJ1-1, with a weak D call TRBD1 (6 bases). The length of the CDR3 is 15 residues. Trimming pared 5 bases from V and 2 bases from J, leaving 15 bases between. Germline assignment: CDR1 SGHVS and CDR2 FQNEAQ. DNA for the CDR3: TGTGCCAGCAGCGGGGCCGGACAGCGTAACACTGAAGCTTTCTTT. This sequence encodes CASSGAGQRNTEAFF.

The sample holds many counts of this clonotype. The V and J genes are TRBV20-1 and TRBJ1-5; D may be TRBD1 (6 bases). Between the trimmed V and J ends, which lost 5 bases and 5 bases, there was a span of 16 bases. Looked up from germline, CDR1 is DFQATT and CDR2 is SNEGSKA (reference sequence). The CDR3 runs 14 residues. CDR3 DNA sequence: TGCAGTGCTCGCAACCGGGACACTTATCAGCCCCAGCATTTT. Residues: CSARNRDTYQPQHF.

V gene TRBV3-1 combines with J gene TRBJ2-1; TRBD2 agrees at 9 bases. CDR3 size: 15 residues. CDR1 is LGHDT, CDR2 YNNKEL, per germline (reference sequence). V was pared by 5 bases and J by 2 bases, with 4 bases of the junction left unmatched. CDR3 loop: CASSYSGGPYNEQFF. DNA of the CDR3: TGTGCCAGCAGCTATAGCGGGGGACCCTACAATGAGCAGTTCTTC.

A few counts support this clonotype. The rearrangement joins TRBV7-2 to TRBJ2-2; 13 bases map to TRBD2. V shed 3 bases, J shed 4 bases, and the junction held 5 bases outside the gene matches. The length of the CDR3 is 17 residues. The V gene's germline CDR1 is SGHTA and CDR2 FQGNSA. The CDR3 coding sequence is TGTGCCAGCAGCTTTTCCGGGACTAGCGGGGCCACCGGGGAGCTGTTTTTT. Protein product: CASSFSGTSGATGELFF.

This chain links TRBV6-5 with TRBJ1-1; D not resolved. Germline V lookup: CDR1 MNHEY, CDR2 SVGAGI. The CDR3 totals 15 residues. V lost 0 bases and J lost 3, with 11 bases in between. The CDR3: CASSYSYGLDTEAFF. For the CDR3, the DNA is TGTGCCAGCAGTTACTCTTACGGGTTGGACACTGAAGCTTTCTTT.

Comments on this clonotype: Here the CDR3 omits its conserved ending phenylalanine or tryptophan, so a read error is the likely source. This chain links TRBV4-1 with TRBJ2-7; 12 bases match TRBD2. CDR3 length: 18 residues. Germline CDR1 reads MGHRA; CDR2 reads YSYEKL. With 0 bases clipped from V and 0 bases from J, the junction kept 6 bases outside the gene matches. CDR3 sequence reads: CASSQDRGLAGFSYEQYL. CDR3 nucleotides: TGCGCCAGCAGCCAAGACCGAGGACTAGCGGGATTCTCCTACGAGCAGTACCTC.

The chain has TRBV10-1 and TRBJ2-7; 7 bases align to TRBD2. This CDR3 has 16 residues. V shed 3 bases and J 5 bases; nucleotides not matched to a gene: 13. Germline lookup yields CDR1 WNHNN and CDR2 SYGVQD (reference sequence). Here the CDR3 DNA reads TGCGCCAGCAGTGAAAGATGTGGCGGGAGAAATCACGAGCAGTACTTC. It is translated as CASSERCGGRNHEQYF.

This clonotype was detected a few times. The CDR3 DNA sequence: TGTGCCAGCACCCTGGTGGGACAGGGGCCAAGTGGCTACACCTTC. Protein product: CASTLVGQGPSGYTF. The V and J genes are TRBV12-3 or TRBV12-4 and TRBJ1-2; 10 bases line up with TRBD1. V lost 7 bases and J lost 7; bases outside the gene matches: 12. The CDR3 loop spans 15 amino acids.

The chain is built from TRBV25-1 and TRBJ2-2; TRBD1 might be the D (6 bases). The germline V gene encodes CDR1 MGHDK and CDR2 SYGVNS. V dropped 4 bases and J dropped 9 bases, with 15 bases sitting between them. This CDR3 is built from 14 residues. The CDR3 is CASSAFTGSRELFF. CDR3 DNA: TGTGCCAGCAGTGCATTCACAGGGTCACGGGAGCTGTTTTTT. Together with reference TRBV25-1 and TRBJ2-2, the CDR3 gives the full variable domain: EADIYQTPRYLVIGTGKKITLECSQTMGHDKMYWYQQDPGMELHLIHYSYGVNSTEKGDLSSESTVSRIRTEHFPLTLESARPSHTSQYLCASSAFTGSRELFFGEGSRLTVL.

In this sample, this clonotype turned up a few times. The rearrangement uses TRBV7-9 and TRBJ2-7, with D hard to call. Germline CDR1 reads SEHNR; CDR2 reads FQNEAQ (reference sequence). V lost 1 base and J 0 bases, leaving 7 bases between the germline ends. This CDR3 region has 14 residues. CDR3 nucleotide sequence: TGTGCCAGCAGCTTAGACTCGAGCTCCTACGAGCAGTACTTC. This gives the protein CASSLDSSSYEQYF. Variable domain in full (rest from reference TRBV7-9 and TRBJ2-7): DTGVSQNPRHKITKRGQNVTFRCDPISEHNRLYWYRQTLGQGPEFLTYFQNEAQLEKSRLLSDRFSAERPKGSFSTLEIQRTEQGDSAMYLCASSLDSSSYEQYFGPGTRLTVT.

The chain links TRBV4-1 to TRBJ2-1; the D is unclear. V was cut by 0 bases and J by 7 bases, with 13 bases left in between. Germline loops: CDR1 MGHRA, CDR2 YSYEKL. This CDR3 spans 15 amino acids. CDR3 protein: CASSQEGPYANEQFF. CDR3 bases: TGCGCCAGCAGCCAAGAAGGGCCCTACGCTAATGAGCAGTTCTTC.

The chain has TRBV5-1 and TRBJ2-2; maybe TRBD2 (5 bases). This CDR3 is 14 amino acids long. V lost 2 bases to trimming and J lost 2 bases, with 7 bases between them. Germline CDR1 and CDR2: SGHRS and YFSETQ. The CDR3 DNA follows: TGCGCCAGCAGCTTCGGGATAAACACCGGGGAGCTGTTTTTT. Protein: CASSFGINTGELFF.

This clonotype was counted between two and nine times. This chain uses TRBV20-1 with TRBJ2-4; TRBD1 aligns across 8 bases. The J segment lost 3 bases and the V segment lost 5 bases, leaving 9 bases of the junction unmatched. There are 15 residues in the CDR3. CDR1 is DFQATT, CDR2 SNEGSKA, per germline (reference sequence). The CDR3 sequence: CSAPPQGAGKNIQYF. In DNA, the CDR3 is TGCAGTGCTCCTCCTCAGGGGGCTGGCAAAAACATTCAGTACTTC.

The sample holds a few counts of this clonotype. This chain joins TRBV30 and TRBJ2-6; D is undetermined. There are 14 residues in the CDR3. Germline values: CDR1 GTSNPN, CDR2 SVGIG (reference sequence). V lost 1 base and J 0 bases, leaving 4 bases between the germline ends. The CDR3 reads CAWSGTSGANVLTF. For the CDR3, the DNA is TGTGCCTGGAGTGGCACCTCTGGGGCCAACGTCCTGACTTTC.

The chain is built from TRBV5-1 and TRBJ1-2; D is ambiguous. Trimming cost V 3 bases and J 0 bases, with 6 bases left between them. This CDR3 comprises 13 residues. Per germline, CDR1 SGHRS and CDR2 YFSETQ. The CDR3 DNA reads TGCGCCAGCAGCTGGGAGGCTAACTATGGCTACACCTTC. Translating gives CASSWEANYGYTF.

The chain uses TRBV29-1 and TRBJ2-3, with a weak D call TRBD1 (5 bases). The V gene lost 4 bases and the J gene lost 2 bases, with 13 bases spanning the gap. The germline CDR1 and CDR2 sequences are SQVTM and ANQGSEA. This CDR3 comprises 14 residues. In DNA form, the CDR3 reads TGCAGCGTTGGACAGACAGTCGACACAGATACGCAGTATTTT. It specifies CSVGQTVDTDTQYF.

This clonotype was counted only a few times. CDR3 amino acids: CASSLANPNTDTQYF. Written as DNA, the CDR3 is TGCGCCAGCAGCTTGGCCAACCCCAACACAGATACGCAGTATTTT. The chain recombines TRBV5-1 with TRBJ2-3; D is unclear. The CDR3 is 15 amino acids. Germline CDR1 is SGHRS and CDR2 is YFSETQ. Trimming removed 0 bases from V and 2 bases from J, with 10 bases in between.

The V gene is TRBV29-1, the J gene TRBJ2-1; 10 positions agree with TRBD1. The ends lost 3 bases at V and 8 bases at J; junction bases unmatched: 4. Per germline, CDR1 SQVTM and CDR2 ANQGSEA. The CDR3 covers 13 residues. CDR3 nucleotide sequence: TGCAGCGTTGACGGGGGACAGGGGTATGAGCAGTTCTTC. Its translation: CSVDGGQGYEQFF.

This clonotype occurred a few times. The CDR3: CASSVSPSGMVTQYF. For the CDR3, the DNA is TGTGCCAGCAGCGTATCGCCTAGCGGTATGGTGACCCAGTACTTC. The chain couples TRBV9 to TRBJ2-5; 7 nucleotides match TRBD2. Germline trimming cut 1 base from V and 7 bases from J; bases unmatched to any gene: 10. The CDR3 is 15 residues long. The germline gives CDR1 SGDLS, CDR2 YYNGEE.

This clonotype was detected only a few times. The J gene is TRBJ1-6, the V gene TRBV5-5; 9 bases match TRBD1. The CDR3 covers 15 residues. V lost 4 bases and J lost 7; bases outside the gene matches: 6. CDR1 SGHKS and CDR2 YYEKEE come from the germline V gene (reference sequence). CDR3 region: CASSENRGLNSPLHF. In nucleotides, the CDR3 is TGTGCCAGCAGCGAAAACAGGGGGCTGAATTCACCCCTCCACTTT.

This clonotype was recorded a few times. V usage is TRBV5-1 and J usage is TRBJ2-5; a weak D match, TRBD1 (7 bases). The CDR3 loop spans 16 amino acids. Trimming stripped 4 bases from V and 5 bases from J, with 21 bases between. CDR1 SGHRS and CDR2 YFSETQ come from the germline V gene. The CDR3 DNA is TGCGCCAGCAGCCGCGGGACAGCTGCTGGGGTGGAGACCCAGTACTTC. As protein: CASSRGTAAGVETQYF.